This T cell receptor beta chain appears in the sequencing data of a study of T cell repertoires in cytomegalovirus infection (dated 2019 in TCRdb). In terms of the full investigation: Peptide stimulations targeted recently identified HLA-C-restricted CMV epitopes, whose presentation resists viral immunomodulation, together with well-studied HLA-B-restricted epitopes. Because public TCR beta signatures pointed to carriage of CMV infection together with the matching HLA type, the HLA type of each donor mattered for the analysis.

Taken from cysteine to phenylalanine, the CDR3 has 12 residues. Only the CDR3 DNA stays, 36 bases, in frame from base 1. In the germline V gene (reference sequence), CDR1 corresponds to MNHEY and CDR2 to SMNVEV. V loses 5 bases, J loses 4 bases, and the germline ends lie 8 bases apart. General conclusions and limits of the study: The ex vivo response was dominated by HLA-C-restricted CMV-specific TCR beta clonotypes, and the single most frequent clonotype in two of eight donors was supplied by these HLA-C-restricted clonotypes. In both this cohort and an independent roughly 350-donor cohort, the cumulative frequency of public TCR beta family members distinguished carriers of CMV infection plus the relevant HLA type.

Sequencing was performed on an Illumina HiSeq 1500. TCRdb redid the processing of the public reads, applying fastp at Q25 and MiXCR, and retained in-frame beta chains. Records with the same CDR3 protein are collapsed into one entry carrying the most frequent genes and DNA. Within this sample are around 340,000 distinct CDR3 sequences, with about 28% of them counted one time only. Roughly 20% of the sample rests with the top ten. On this clonotype: The antigen it recognizes is unknown. No base quality values were provided; no much bigger clone lies one nucleotide off.

Interpreted using the paper, the treatment or condition label stands for: in vitro stimulation with specific CMV peptide epitopes to enrich CMV-specific T cells. Sequenced material: cultured PBMCs, taken from culture after CMV antigen stimulation. The chain is encoded by TRBV27 joined to TRBJ1-2; the D gene assignment is ambiguous. The source of this sequence is a human donor in good health (CMV status not recorded). Some clones in this sample may be carry-over from other donors' samples. The CDR3 region reads CASSPEGYGYTF. The nucleotide sequence is TGTGCCAGCAGTCCCGAGGGCTATGGCTACACCTTC.